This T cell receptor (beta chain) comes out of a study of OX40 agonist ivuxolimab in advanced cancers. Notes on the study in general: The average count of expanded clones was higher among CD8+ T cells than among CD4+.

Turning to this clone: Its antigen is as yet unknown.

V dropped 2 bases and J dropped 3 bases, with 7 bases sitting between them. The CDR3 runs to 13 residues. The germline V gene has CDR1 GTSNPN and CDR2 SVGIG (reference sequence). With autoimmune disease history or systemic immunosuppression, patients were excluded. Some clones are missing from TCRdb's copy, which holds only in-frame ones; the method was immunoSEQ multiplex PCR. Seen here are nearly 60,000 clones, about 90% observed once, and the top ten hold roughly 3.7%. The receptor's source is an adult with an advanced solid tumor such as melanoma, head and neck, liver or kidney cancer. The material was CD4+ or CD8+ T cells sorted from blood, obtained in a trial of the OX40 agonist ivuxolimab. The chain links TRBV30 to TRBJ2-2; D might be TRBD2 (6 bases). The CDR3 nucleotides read TGTGCCTGGAGTTGGGGGGACACCGGGGAGCTGTTTTTT. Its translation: CAWSWGDTGELFF.